This T cell receptor (beta chain) was recovered during a study of T cell responses to AZD1222 COVID-19 vaccine. Study outcomes and limitations: Just a handful of AZD1222 recipients tested seropositive at baseline. The donor cohort was predominantly white British with a female majority, and clonal diversity may have been underestimated. Spike was spanned by vaccine-associated CD4 TCRs, which were dominant at 160-218 and 743-854. Spike-specific TCR repertoires showed rising breadth and depth after two AZD1222 doses.

Sequencing used immunoSEQ multiplex PCR; TCRdb keeps in-frame clones, though not all of them. The repertoire holds around 53,000 clones, approximately 89% seen once, with under 25% in the top ten. Points on this clone: The antigen is undetermined.

The CDR3 has 14 amino acids. Germline CDR1 and CDR2: SNHLY and FYNNEI. The V and J ends lost 5 bases and 3 bases, in that order; junction bases with no gene match: 3. This rearrangement joins TRBV2 to TRBJ2-3, with 9 bases matching TRBD2. This receptor was obtained from an adult in good health. The sequencing used peripheral blood, collected on day 0 of MenACWY control vaccination. The CDR3 region has the DNA TGTGCCAGCAGTTGGACTAGCGTAACAGATACGCAGTATTTT. It is translated as CASSWTSVTDTQYF.